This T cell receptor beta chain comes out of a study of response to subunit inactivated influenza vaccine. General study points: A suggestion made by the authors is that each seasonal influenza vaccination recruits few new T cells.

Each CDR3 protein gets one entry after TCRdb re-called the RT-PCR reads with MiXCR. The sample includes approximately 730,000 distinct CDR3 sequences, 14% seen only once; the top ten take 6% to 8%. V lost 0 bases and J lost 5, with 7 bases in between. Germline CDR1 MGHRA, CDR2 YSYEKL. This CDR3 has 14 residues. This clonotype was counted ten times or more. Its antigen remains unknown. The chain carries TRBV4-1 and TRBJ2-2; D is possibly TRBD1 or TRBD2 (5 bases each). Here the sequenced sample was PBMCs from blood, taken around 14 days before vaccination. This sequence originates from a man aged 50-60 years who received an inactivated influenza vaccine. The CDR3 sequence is CASSQEGRTGELFF. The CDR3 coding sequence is TGCGCCAGCAGCCAAGAGGGACGTACCGGGGAGCTGTTTTTT.